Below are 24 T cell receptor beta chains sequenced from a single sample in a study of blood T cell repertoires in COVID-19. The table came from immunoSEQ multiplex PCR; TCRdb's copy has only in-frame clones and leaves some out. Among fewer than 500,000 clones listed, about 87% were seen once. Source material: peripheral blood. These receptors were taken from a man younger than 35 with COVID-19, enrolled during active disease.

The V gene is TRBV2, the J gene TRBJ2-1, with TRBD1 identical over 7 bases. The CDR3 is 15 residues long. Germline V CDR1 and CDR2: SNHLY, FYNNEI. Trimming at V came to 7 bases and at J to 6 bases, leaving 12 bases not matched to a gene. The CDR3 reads CASNLEGQALNEQFF. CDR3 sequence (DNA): TGTGCCAGCAATCTCGAAGGACAGGCCCTCAATGAGCAGTTCTTC.

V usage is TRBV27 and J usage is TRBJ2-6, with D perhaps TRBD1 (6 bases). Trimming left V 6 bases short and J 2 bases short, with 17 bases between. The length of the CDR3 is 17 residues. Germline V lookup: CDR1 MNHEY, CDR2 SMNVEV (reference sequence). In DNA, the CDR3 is TGTGCCAGCAGCCCACGAGCAGGGGCTGCTGGGGCCAACGTCCTGACTTTC. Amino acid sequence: CASSPRAGAAGANVLTF.

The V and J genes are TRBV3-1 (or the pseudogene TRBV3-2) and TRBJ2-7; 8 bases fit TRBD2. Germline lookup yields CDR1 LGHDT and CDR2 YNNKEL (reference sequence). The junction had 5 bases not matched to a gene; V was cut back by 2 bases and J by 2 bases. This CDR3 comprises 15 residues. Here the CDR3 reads CASSQFLAGPYEQYF. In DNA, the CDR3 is TGTGCCAGCAGCCAATTCCTAGCGGGTCCCTACGAGCAGTACTTC.

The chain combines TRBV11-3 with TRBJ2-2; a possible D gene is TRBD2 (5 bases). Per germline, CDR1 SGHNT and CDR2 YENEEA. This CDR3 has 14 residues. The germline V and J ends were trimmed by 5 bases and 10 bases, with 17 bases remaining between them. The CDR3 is CASSTGSSSEELFF. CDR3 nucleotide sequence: TGTGCCAGCAGCACTGGGAGTTCCAGCGAGGAGCTGTTTTTT.

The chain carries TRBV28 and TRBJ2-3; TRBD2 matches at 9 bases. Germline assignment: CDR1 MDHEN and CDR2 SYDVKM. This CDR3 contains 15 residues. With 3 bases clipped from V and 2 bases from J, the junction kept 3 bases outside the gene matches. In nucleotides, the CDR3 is TGTGCCAGCAGTTTGGCGGGAGGGAACACAGATACGCAGTATTTT. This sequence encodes CASSLAGGNTDTQYF.

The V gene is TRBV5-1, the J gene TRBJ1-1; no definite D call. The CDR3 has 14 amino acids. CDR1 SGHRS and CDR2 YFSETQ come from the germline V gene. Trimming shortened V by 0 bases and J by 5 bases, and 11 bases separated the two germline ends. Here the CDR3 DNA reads TGCGCCAGCAGCTTGGCGTCAACGGGAACTGAAGCTTTCTTT. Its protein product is CASSLASTGTEAFF.

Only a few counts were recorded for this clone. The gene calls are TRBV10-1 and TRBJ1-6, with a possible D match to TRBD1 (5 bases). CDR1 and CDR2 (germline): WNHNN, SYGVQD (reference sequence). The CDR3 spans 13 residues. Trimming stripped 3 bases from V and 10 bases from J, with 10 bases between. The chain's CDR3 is CASSDGGVSPLHF. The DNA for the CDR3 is TGCGCCAGCAGTGATGGGGGGGTCTCACCCCTCCACTTT.

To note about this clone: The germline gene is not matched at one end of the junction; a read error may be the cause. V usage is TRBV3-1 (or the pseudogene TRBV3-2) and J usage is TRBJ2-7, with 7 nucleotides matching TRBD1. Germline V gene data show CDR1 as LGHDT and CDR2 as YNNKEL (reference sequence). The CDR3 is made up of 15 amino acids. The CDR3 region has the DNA TGTGCCAGCAGGCAAGAACAGGGGCGAAACTACGAGCAGTACTTC. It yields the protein CASRQEQGRNYEQYF.

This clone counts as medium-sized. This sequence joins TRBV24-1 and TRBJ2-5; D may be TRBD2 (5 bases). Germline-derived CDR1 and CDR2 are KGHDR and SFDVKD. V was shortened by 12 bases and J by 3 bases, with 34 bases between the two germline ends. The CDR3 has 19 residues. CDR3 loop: CAPAPSPTSGSGSEETQYF. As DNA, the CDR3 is TGTGCCCCTGCCCCAAGTCCAACCTCGGGGAGTGGGTCAGAAGAGACCCAGTACTTC.

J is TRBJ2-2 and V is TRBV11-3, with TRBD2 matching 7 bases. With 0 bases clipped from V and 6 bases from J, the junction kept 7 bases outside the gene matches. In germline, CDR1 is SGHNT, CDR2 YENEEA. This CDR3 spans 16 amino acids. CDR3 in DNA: TGTGCCAGCAGCTTAGATCTGCGGGAGAGGTCCGGGGAGCTGTTTTTT. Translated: CASSLDLRERSGELFF. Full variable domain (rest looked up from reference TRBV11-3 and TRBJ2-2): EAGVVQSPRYKIIEKKQPVAFWCNPISGHNTLYWYLQNLGQGPELLIRYENEEAVDDSQLPKDRFSAERLKGVDSTLKIQPAELGDSAVYLCASSLDLRERSGELFFGEGSRLTVL.

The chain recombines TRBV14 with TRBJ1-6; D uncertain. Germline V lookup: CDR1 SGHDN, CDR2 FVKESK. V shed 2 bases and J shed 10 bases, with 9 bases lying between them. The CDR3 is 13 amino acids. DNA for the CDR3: TGTGCCAGCAGCCAACTCCTCAGATCACCCCTCCACTTT. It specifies CASSQLLRSPLHF.

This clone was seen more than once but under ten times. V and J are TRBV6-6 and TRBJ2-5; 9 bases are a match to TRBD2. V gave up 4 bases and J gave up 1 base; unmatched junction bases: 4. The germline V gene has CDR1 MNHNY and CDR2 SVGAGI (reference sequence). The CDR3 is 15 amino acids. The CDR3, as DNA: TGTGCCAGCAGTTTCGGAGCGGGAGGCCAAGAGACCCAGTACTTC. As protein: CASSFGAGGQETQYF.

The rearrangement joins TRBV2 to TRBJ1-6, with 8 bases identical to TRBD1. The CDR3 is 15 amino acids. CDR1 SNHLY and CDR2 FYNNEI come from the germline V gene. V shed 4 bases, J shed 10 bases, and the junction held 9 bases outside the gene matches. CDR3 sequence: CASSADRGTQSPLHF. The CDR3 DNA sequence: TGTGCCAGCAGTGCTGACAGGGGTACCCAATCACCCCTCCACTTT.

The CDR3 spells CASSQGTAEQETQYF. DNA of the CDR3: TGCGCCAGCAGCCAAGGGACAGCAGAGCAAGAGACCCAGTACTTC. This rearrangement joins TRBV4-1 to TRBJ2-5; a possible D gene is TRBD1 (6 bases). V dropped 1 base and J dropped 2 bases, with 11 bases sitting between them. Per germline, CDR1 MGHRA and CDR2 YSYEKL. The CDR3 extends over 15 amino acids.

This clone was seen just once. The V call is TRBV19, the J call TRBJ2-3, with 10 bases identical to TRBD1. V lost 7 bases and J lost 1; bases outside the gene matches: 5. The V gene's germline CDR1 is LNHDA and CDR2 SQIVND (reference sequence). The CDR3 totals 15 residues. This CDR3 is CASMVGTGGTDTQYF. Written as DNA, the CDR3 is TGTGCCAGTATGGTCGGGACAGGGGGCACAGATACGCAGTATTTT. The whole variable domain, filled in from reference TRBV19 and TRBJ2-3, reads DGGITQSPKYLFRKEGQNVTLSCEQNLNHDAMYWYRQDPGQGLRLIYYSQIVNDFQKGDIAEGYSVSREKKESFPLTVTSAQKNPTAFYLCASMVGTGGTDTQYFGPGTRLTVL.

CDR3 protein: CASSLRGWAGGYNEQFF. In nucleotides, the CDR3 is TGTGCCAGCAGCCTCCGAGGGTGGGCAGGGGGCTACAATGAGCAGTTCTTC. The chain recombines TRBV3-1 (or the pseudogene TRBV3-2) with TRBJ2-1; 7 bases are a match to TRBD1. Germline V CDR1 and CDR2: LGHDT, YNNKEL (reference sequence). V shed 4 bases, J shed 3 bases, and the junction held 12 bases outside the gene matches. This CDR3 is built from 17 residues.

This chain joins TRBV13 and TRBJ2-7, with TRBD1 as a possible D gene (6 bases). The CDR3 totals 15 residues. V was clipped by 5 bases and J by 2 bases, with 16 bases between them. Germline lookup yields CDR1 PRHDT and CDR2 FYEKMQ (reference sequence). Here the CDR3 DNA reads TGTGCCAGCAGCCCCTCCACGCAGGGGACCTACGAGCAGTACTTC. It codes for CASSPSTQGTYEQYF.

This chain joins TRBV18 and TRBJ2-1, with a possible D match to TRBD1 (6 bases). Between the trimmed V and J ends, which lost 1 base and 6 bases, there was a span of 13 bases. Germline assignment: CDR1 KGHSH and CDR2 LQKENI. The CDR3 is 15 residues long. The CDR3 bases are TGTGCCAGCTCACCACTAGGGCAGGGGTCCAATGAGCAGTTCTTC. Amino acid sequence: CASSPLGQGSNEQFF.

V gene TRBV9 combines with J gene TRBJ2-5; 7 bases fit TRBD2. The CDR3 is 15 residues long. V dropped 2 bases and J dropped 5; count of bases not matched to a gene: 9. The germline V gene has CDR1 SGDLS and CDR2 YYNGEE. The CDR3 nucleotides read TGTGCCAGCAGCGTGGGATCTGCGGGAGATGAGACCCAGTACTTC. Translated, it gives CASSVGSAGDETQYF.

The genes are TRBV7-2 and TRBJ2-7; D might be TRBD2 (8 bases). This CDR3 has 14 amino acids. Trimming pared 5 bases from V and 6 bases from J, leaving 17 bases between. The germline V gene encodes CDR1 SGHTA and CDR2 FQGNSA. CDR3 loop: CASSREGAFREQYF. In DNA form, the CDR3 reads TGTGCCAGCAGCCGGGAGGGGGCTTTCCGCGAGCAGTACTTC.

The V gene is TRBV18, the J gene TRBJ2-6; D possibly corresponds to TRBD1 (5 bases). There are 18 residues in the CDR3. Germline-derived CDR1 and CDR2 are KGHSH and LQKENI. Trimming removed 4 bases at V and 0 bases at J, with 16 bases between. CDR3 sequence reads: CASSHNPQGPSGANVLTF. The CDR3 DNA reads TGTGCCAGCTCACATAACCCGCAGGGCCCCTCTGGGGCCAACGTCCTGACTTTC.

The CDR3: CASLTEETQYF. The CDR3 DNA reads as TGTGCCAGTTTGACAGAAGAGACCCAGTACTTC. The rearrangement joins TRBV2 to TRBJ2-5, with D maybe TRBD1 (5 bases). This CDR3 has 11 residues. With 9 bases removed from V and 3 bases from J, the gap between germline ends came to 8 bases. Germline V gene sequence: CDR1 SNHLY, CDR2 FYNNEI.

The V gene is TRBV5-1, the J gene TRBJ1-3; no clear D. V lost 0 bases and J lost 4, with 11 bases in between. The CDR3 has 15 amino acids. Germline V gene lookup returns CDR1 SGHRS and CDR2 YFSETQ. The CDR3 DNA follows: TGCGCCAGCAGCTTGGGAGGGTCAATCGGAAACACCATATATTTT. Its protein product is CASSLGGSIGNTIYF.

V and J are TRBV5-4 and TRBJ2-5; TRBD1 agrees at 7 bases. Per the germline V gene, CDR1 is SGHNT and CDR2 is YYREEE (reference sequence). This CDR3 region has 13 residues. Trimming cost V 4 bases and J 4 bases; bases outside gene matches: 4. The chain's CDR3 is CASSPAGGETQYF. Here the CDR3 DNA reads TGTGCCAGCAGCCCGGCAGGGGGAGAGACCCAGTACTTC.